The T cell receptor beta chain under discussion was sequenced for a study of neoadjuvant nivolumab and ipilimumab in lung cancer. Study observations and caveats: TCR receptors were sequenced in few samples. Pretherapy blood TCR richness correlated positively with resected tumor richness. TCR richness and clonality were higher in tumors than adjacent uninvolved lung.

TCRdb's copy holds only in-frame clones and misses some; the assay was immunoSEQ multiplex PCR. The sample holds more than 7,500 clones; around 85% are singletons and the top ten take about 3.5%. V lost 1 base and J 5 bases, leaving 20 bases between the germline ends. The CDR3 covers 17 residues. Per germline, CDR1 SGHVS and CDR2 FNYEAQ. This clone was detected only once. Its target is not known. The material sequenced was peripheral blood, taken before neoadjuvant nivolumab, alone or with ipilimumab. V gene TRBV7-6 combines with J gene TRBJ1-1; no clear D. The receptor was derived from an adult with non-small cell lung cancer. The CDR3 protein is CASSLGVSGTAGTEAFF. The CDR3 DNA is TGTGCCAGCAGCTTAGGTGTCTCGGGTACGGCGGGAACTGAAGCTTTCTTT.